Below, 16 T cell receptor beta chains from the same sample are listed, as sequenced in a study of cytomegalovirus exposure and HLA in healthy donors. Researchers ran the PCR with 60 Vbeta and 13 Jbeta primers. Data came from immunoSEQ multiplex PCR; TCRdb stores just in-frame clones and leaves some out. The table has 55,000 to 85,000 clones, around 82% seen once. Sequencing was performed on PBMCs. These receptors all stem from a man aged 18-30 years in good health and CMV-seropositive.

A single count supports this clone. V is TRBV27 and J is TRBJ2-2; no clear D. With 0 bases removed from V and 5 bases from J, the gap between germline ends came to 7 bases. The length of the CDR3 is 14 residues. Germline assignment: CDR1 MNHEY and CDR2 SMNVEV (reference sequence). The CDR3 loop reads CASSLSSVTGELFF. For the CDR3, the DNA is TGTGCCAGCAGTTTATCTTCAGTTACCGGGGAGCTGTTTTTT.

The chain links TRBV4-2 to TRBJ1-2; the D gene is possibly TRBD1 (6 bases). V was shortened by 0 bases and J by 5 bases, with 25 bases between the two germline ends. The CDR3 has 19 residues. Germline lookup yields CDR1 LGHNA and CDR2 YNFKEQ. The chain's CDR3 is CASSQDVLILQGRAYGYTF. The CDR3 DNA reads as TGTGCCAGCAGCCAAGACGTGCTAATTTTACAGGGCCGAGCTTATGGCTACACCTTC.

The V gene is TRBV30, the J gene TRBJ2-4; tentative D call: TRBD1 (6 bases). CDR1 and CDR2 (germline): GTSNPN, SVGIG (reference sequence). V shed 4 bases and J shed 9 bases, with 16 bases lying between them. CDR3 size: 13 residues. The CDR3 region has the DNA TGTGCCTGGAACCGGGCAGGGGCGGGCATTCAGTACTTC. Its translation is CAWNRAGAGIQYF. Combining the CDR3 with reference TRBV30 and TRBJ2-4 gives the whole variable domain SQTIHQWPATLVQPVGSPLSLECTVEGTSNPNLYWYRQAAGRGLQLLFYSVGIGQISSEVPQNLSASRPQDRQFILSSKKLLLSDSGFYLCAWNRAGAGIQYFGAGTRLSVL.

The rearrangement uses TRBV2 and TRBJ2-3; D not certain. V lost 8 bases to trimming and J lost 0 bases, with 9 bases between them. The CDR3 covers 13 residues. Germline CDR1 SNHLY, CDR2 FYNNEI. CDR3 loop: CASLKPSTDTQYF. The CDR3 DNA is TGTGCCAGCCTTAAGCCGAGCACAGATACGCAGTATTTT.

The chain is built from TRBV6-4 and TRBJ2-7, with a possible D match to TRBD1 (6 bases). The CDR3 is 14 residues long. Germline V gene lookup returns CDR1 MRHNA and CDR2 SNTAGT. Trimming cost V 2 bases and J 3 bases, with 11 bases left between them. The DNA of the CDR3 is TGTGCCAGCAGTGACCACATAGGGGGCTACGAGCAGTACTTC. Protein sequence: CASSDHIGGYEQYF.

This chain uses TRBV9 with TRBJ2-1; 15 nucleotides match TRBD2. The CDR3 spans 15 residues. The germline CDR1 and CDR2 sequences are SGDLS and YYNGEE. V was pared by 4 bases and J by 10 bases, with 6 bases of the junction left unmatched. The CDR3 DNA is TGTGCCAGCAGCCCAAGGACTAGCGGGAGGGAGGAGCAGTTCTTC. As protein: CASSPRTSGREEQFF.

DNA for the CDR3: TGTGCCAGCAGTCCCCTTTGGGACAAAGATACGCAGTATTTT. Translation gives CASSPLWDKDTQYF. This chain uses TRBV6-5 with TRBJ2-3, with D maybe TRBD1 (6 bases). Germline CDR1 and CDR2: MNHEY and SVGAGI. This CDR3 comprises 14 residues. The ends were cut back, 5 bases at V and 5 bases at J, with 14 bases in the middle.

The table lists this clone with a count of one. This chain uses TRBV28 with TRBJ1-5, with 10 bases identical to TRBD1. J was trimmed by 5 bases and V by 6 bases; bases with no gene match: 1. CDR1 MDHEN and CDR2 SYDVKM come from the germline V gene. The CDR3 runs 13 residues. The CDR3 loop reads CASRTGGHQPQHF. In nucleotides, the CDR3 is TGTGCCAGCAGGACAGGGGGCCATCAGCCCCAGCATTTT.

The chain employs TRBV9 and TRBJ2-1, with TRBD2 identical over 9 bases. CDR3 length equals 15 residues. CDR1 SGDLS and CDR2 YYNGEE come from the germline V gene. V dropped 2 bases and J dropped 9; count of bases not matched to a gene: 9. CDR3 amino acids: CASSVSGGTAGEQFF. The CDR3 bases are TGTGCCAGCAGCGTTAGCGGGGGCACCGCAGGTGAGCAGTTCTTC.

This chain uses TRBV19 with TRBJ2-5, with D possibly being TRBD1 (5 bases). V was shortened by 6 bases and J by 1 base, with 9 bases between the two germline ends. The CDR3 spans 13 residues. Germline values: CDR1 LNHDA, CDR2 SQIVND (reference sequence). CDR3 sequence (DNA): TGTGCCAGTAGCCCTCAGGGCCAAGAGACCCAGTACTTC. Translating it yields CASSPQGQETQYF. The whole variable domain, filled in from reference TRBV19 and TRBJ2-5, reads DGGITQSPKYLFRKEGQNVTLSCEQNLNHDAMYWYRQDPGQGLRLIYYSQIVNDFQKGDIAEGYSVSREKKESFPLTVTSAQKNPTAFYLCASSPQGQETQYFGPGTRLLVL.

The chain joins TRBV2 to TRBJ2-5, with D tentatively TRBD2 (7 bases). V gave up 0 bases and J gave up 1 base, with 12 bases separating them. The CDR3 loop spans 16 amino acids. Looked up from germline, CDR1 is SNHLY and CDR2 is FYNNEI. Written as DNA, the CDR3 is TGTGCCAGCAGTGAAGCGCTTCGGGGGGCCCAAGAGACCCAGTACTTC. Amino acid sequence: CASSEALRGAQETQYF.

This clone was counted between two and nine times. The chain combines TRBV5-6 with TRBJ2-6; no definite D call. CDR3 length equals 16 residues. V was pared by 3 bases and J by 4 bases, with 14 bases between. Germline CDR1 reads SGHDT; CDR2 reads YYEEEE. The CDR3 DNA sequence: TGTGCCAGCAGCTCCCCGATCGAGGCCGGGGCCAACGTCCTGACTTTC. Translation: CASSSPIEAGANVLTF.

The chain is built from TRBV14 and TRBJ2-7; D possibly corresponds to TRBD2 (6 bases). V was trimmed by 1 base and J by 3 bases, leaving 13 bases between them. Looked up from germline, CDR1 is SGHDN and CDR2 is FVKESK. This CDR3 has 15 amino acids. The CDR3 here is CASSQVAATSYEQYF. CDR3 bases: TGTGCCAGCAGCCAAGTGGCCGCGACTAGCTACGAGCAGTACTTC.

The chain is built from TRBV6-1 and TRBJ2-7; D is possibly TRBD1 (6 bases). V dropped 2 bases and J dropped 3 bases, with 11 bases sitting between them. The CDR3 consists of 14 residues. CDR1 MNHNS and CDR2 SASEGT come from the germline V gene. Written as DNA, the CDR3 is TGTGCCAGCAGTGAATTTTACAGGGTCTACGAGCAGTACTTC. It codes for CASSEFYRVYEQYF.

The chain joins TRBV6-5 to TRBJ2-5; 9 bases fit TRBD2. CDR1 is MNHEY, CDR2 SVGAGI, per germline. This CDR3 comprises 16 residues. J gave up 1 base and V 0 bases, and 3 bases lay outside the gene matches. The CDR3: CASSYSSGGIQETQYF. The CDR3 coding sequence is TGTGCCAGCAGTTACTCGAGCGGGGGGATCCAAGAGACCCAGTACTTC.

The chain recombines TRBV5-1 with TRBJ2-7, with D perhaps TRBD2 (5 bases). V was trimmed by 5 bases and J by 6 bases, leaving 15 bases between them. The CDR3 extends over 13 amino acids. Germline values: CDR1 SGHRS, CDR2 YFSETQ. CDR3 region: CASRVLAGGEQYF. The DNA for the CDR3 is TGCGCCAGCAGAGTTCTAGCAGGCGGCGAGCAGTACTTC.